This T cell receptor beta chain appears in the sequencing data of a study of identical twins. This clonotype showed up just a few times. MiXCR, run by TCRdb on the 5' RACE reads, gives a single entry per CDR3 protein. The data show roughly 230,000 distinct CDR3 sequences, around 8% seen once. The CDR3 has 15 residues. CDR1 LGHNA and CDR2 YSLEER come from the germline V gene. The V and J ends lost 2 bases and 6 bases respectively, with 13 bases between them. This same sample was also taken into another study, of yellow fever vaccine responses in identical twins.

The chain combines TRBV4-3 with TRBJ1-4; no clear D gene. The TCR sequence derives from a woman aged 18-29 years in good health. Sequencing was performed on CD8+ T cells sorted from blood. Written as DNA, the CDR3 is TGCGCCAGCAGCCAACAACGGCTGGTGGATGAAAAACTGTTTTTT. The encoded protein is CASSQQRLVDEKLFF.